These 30 T cell receptor beta chains came from one sample sequenced in a study of blood T cells in healthy people across ages. It was with a sample-barcoded 5' primer and a J-beta primer mix that a second PCR of about 6 to 12 cycles was run. TCRdb passed the 5' RACE reads through MiXCR, listing each CDR3 protein once. The data show 710,000 or so distinct CDR3 sequences, over 20% seen once. Sequencing input: blood. These receptors were taken from a man aged 65-85 years in good health.

This chain links TRBV7-2 with TRBJ2-3, with D possibly matching TRBD1 (6 bases). This CDR3 spans 12 amino acids. Trimming pared 4 bases from V and 14 bases from J, leaving 16 bases between. In germline, CDR1 is SGHTA, CDR2 FQGNSA. The CDR3 is CASSSLAGAMYF. The CDR3 nucleotides read TGTGCCAGCAGCTCACTGGCAGGGGCGATGTATTTT.

In this sample, this clonotype turned up many times. V and J are TRBV29-1 and TRBJ2-1, with a possible D match to TRBD2 (5 bases). This CDR3 is 12 amino acids long. Deletions cut 2 bases from V and 4 bases from J, with 6 bases between. The germline CDR1 and CDR2 sequences are SQVTM and ANQGSEA. Here the CDR3 DNA reads TGCAGCGTTGAAAGCGGTTACAATGAGCAGTTCTTC. Translated: CSVESGYNEQFF.

This clonotype was detected only a few times. The CDR3 DNA reads as TGTGCCACCAGTGATTGGGCGGACAGGGGGACAGATACGCAGTATTTT. Translation: CATSDWADRGTDTQYF. The chain employs TRBV24-1 and TRBJ2-3; 10 positions agree with TRBD1. The CDR3 sequence is 16 residues long. Germline V gene lookup returns CDR1 KGHDR and CDR2 SFDVKD. After removal of 2 bases from V and 3 bases from J, the junction contained 4 bases not matched to a gene.

This clonotype was detected only a few times. The chain combines TRBV4-2 with TRBJ2-5; TRBD1 is a possible D gene (5 bases). Germline CDR1 reads LGHNA; CDR2 reads YNFKEQ. The length of the CDR3 is 17 residues. V lost 0 bases and J lost 5, with 19 bases in between. CDR3 amino acids: CASSQDFTGTFLETQYF. The CDR3 DNA reads TGTGCCAGCAGCCAAGATTTTACAGGAACCTTCCTGGAGACCCAGTACTTC.

The chain carries TRBV4-3 and TRBJ2-2; D possibly uses TRBD1 or TRBD2 (5 bases each). The germline V gene has CDR1 LGHNA and CDR2 YSLEER. The CDR3 length is 16 residues. Trimming took 0 bases from V and 2 from J, leaving 10 bases between them. The CDR3 DNA sequence: TGCGCCAGCAGCCAAGAGGGACCTATTAACACCGGGGAGCTGTTTTTT. Translating gives CASSQEGPINTGELFF.

This clonotype was observed a few times. The chain joins TRBV5-1 to TRBJ1-5, with TRBD1 matching over 8 bases. The V gene end was trimmed by 5 bases and the J gene end by 4 bases; junction bases not matched to a gene: 11. CDR1 and CDR2 (germline): SGHRS, YFSETQ. This CDR3 has 16 amino acids. For the CDR3, the DNA is TGCGCCAGCAGACCCGGGACAGGTGTGGCGAATCAGCCCCAGCATTTT. Its translation: CASRPGTGVANQPQHF. The full variable domain, with the rest looked up from reference TRBV5-1 and TRBJ1-5, is KAGVTQTPRYLIKTRGQQVTLSCSPISGHRSVSWYQQTPGQGLQFLFEYFSETQRNKGNFPGRFSGRQFSNSRSEMNVSTLELGDSALYLCASRPGTGVANQPQHFGDGTRLSIL.

The chain couples TRBV27 to TRBJ1-5, with 9 bases aligning to TRBD1. With V trimmed by 3 bases and J by 9 bases, 6 bases remained unmatched. This CDR3 region has 14 residues. From germline, CDR1 is MNHEY and CDR2 SMNVEV (reference sequence). CDR3 residues: CASSFSTGGWPQHF. CDR3 nucleotides: TGTGCCAGCAGTTTTTCGACAGGGGGATGGCCCCAGCATTTT.

The table lists this clonotype with many counts. The CDR3 loop is CASKHLRVSETQYF. CDR3 nucleotides: TGTGCCAGCAAACATCTCAGGGTGTCAGAGACCCAGTACTTC. The chain employs TRBV3-1 and TRBJ2-5, with D possibly TRBD1 on 5 matching bases. The V gene's germline CDR1 is LGHDT and CDR2 YNNKEL (reference sequence). The CDR3 totals 14 residues. V was pared by 7 bases and J by 4 bases, with 16 bases between.

This clonotype came up a few times. This sequence joins TRBV12-3 or TRBV12-4 and TRBJ2-5; 7 bases align to TRBD1. The V segment lost 8 bases and the J segment 0 bases; nucleotides outside the gene matches: 9. CDR3 size: 15 residues. Here the CDR3 reads CASAGTASNQETQYF. In DNA, the CDR3 is TGTGCCAGCGCCGGGACAGCGAGTAACCAAGAGACCCAGTACTTC.

Of note for this clonotype: One end of the junction fails to match germline, which may point to a read error. The chain uses TRBV5-1 and TRBJ2-3, with 7 nucleotides matching TRBD1. Germline V gene sequence: CDR1 SGHRS, CDR2 YFSETQ. The CDR3 runs to 13 residues. In DNA form, the CDR3 reads TGCGCCAGCCGAACAGGGGTCACAGATCCGCAGTATTTT. Translation gives CASRTGVTDPQYF.

This clonotype was observed a few times. The gene calls are TRBV12-3 or TRBV12-4 and TRBJ2-6; D is undetermined. With 7 bases removed from V and 0 bases from J, the gap between germline ends came to 16 bases. The CDR3 is 17 residues long. The CDR3: CASTPNTASSGANVLTF. CDR3 nucleotides: TGTGCCAGCACCCCAAACACGGCCAGCTCTGGGGCCAACGTCCTGACTTTC.

The chain is built from TRBV21-1 and TRBJ2-7; no check of the table's D call, TRBD2, against the DNA was made. TRBV21-1 counts as a pseudogene. This CDR3 has 15 amino acids. CDR3 amino acids: CASSGQGHHTYEQYV. The CDR3 nucleotides read TGTGCCAGCAGCGGCCAGGGCCATCATACCTACGAGCAGTACGTC.

A single count supports this clonotype. This rearrangement joins TRBV7-4 to TRBJ2-5; D is unresolved. In germline, CDR1 is SGHVT, CDR2 SQSDAQ. This CDR3 has 18 residues. Trimming pared 5 bases from V and 6 bases from J, leaving 28 bases between. The CDR3 coding sequence is TGTGCCAGCAGCGCCTGGTACTCCCAGCGCACAAGTGAAAAGACCCAGTACTTC. This translates into CASSAWYSQRTSEKTQYF.

The chain has TRBV7-3 and TRBJ2-1, with no clear D. Germline CDR1 is SGHTA and CDR2 is FQGTGA. V dropped 2 bases and J dropped 9 bases, with 14 bases sitting between them. The CDR3 consists of 14 residues. The CDR3 here is CASSLSPLLGEQFF. The CDR3 DNA follows: TGTGCCAGCAGCTTATCGCCCCTCCTGGGTGAGCAGTTCTTC.

The chain employs TRBV7-2 and TRBJ2-1; D not resolved. Near its end, the DNA agrees better with TRBJ2-7, so the J call may be wrong. In germline, CDR1 is SGHTA, CDR2 FQGNSA. The CDR3 consists of 15 residues. The CDR3 DNA is TGTGCCAGCAGCCCTTCCGGACCGATTTTCTACGAGCAGTACGTC. Its translation: CASSPSGPIFYEQYV.

A few counts support this clonotype. The chain joins TRBV6-5 to TRBJ2-1; D possibly corresponds to TRBD1 (6 bases). Germline loops: CDR1 MNHEY, CDR2 SVGAGI. The CDR3 length is 15 residues. Trimming cost V 6 bases and J 0 bases, with 12 bases left between them. CDR3 DNA sequence: TGTGCCAGCAGCTCCGGGACACGCTCCTACAATGAGCAGTTCTTC. The encoded protein is CASSSGTRSYNEQFF.

This clonotype was recorded a few times. The chain combines TRBV12-3 or TRBV12-4 with TRBJ2-3, with TRBD2 identical over 8 bases. This CDR3 has 16 amino acids. V gave up 4 bases and J gave up 2 bases; unmatched junction bases: 8. The CDR3 protein is CASSSRAGVNTDTQYF. The DNA of the CDR3 is TGTGCCAGCAGTTCCAGAGCGGGGGTGAACACAGATACGCAGTATTTT.

The chain joins TRBV5-1 to TRBJ2-5, with TRBD1 matching 7 bases. V gave up 1 base and J gave up 1 base; unmatched junction bases: 10. The V gene's germline CDR1 is SGHRS and CDR2 YFSETQ. The CDR3 runs to 17 residues. The CDR3 sequence is CASSLMFVRGSQETQYF. CDR3 nucleotide sequence: TGCGCCAGCAGCTTGATGTTCGTCAGGGGGAGCCAAGAGACCCAGTACTTC.

The chain employs TRBV6-1 and TRBJ2-2; the match to TRBD2 covers 8 bases. V shed 2 bases and J 7 bases; nucleotides not matched to a gene: 15. The CDR3 consists of 18 residues. Germline V lookup: CDR1 MNHNS, CDR2 SASEGT. CDR3 coding DNA: TGTGCCAGCAGTGAACGGAATAGCGGGGCCTTTAGGGACGGGGAGCTGTTTTTT. It yields the protein CASSERNSGAFRDGELFF.

This clonotype has a handful of counts. The chain recombines TRBV27 with TRBJ2-5, with 11 bases identical to TRBD2. Trimming cost V 6 bases and J 6 bases; bases outside gene matches: 6. CDR3 length: 14 residues. Germline CDR1 MNHEY, CDR2 SMNVEV (reference sequence). The CDR3 DNA is TGTGCCAGCAGAGAAACTAGCGGGAGTAAGACCCAGTACTTC. Translating it yields CASRETSGSKTQYF.

A few counts support this clonotype. The DNA of the CDR3 is TGCGCCAGCAGCTTGGTGTTCCAAGAAGGCACAGATACGCAGTATTTT. This encodes CASSLVFQEGTDTQYF. This chain links TRBV5-1 with TRBJ2-3; D remains ambiguous. The CDR3 loop spans 16 amino acids. Germline loops: CDR1 SGHRS, CDR2 YFSETQ. Trimming took off 0 bases at V and 1 base at J, with 12 bases between the two ends. Drawing the rest from reference TRBV5-1 and TRBJ2-3, the complete variable domain is KAGVTQTPRYLIKTRGQQVTLSCSPISGHRSVSWYQQTPGQGLQFLFEYFSETQRNKGNFPGRFSGRQFSNSRSEMNVSTLELGDSALYLCASSLVFQEGTDTQYFGPGTRLTVL.

In the case of this clonotype: One end of the junction is discordant with germline, which a read error may explain. The chain joins TRBV5-1 to TRBJ2-3; D remains unclear. The germline V gene has CDR1 SGHRS and CDR2 YFSETQ. The CDR3 consists of 15 residues. The CDR3 coding sequence is TGCACCAGCAGCTTGGAATGGGTAGGCACAGATACGCAGTATTTT. Protein sequence: CTSSLEWVGTDTQYF.

This clonotype was counted a few times. CDR3 protein: CASSAAGTANEKLFF. CDR3 in DNA: TGTGCCAGCAGCGCCGCCGGGACGGCAAATGAAAAACTGTTTTTT. The chain carries TRBV7-8 and TRBJ1-4; D perhaps matches TRBD1 (5 bases). The CDR3 loop spans 15 amino acids. Per the germline V gene, CDR1 is SGHVS and CDR2 is FQNEAQ. V was cut by 5 bases and J by 5 bases, with 15 bases left in between.

This clonotype was detected only a few times. V is TRBV28 and J is TRBJ1-1, with 7 bases aligning to TRBD1. Germline V gives CDR1 MDHEN, CDR2 SYDVKM. The CDR3 consists of 14 residues. V lost 5 bases and J lost 10; bases outside the gene matches: 13. CDR3 loop: CASSTLDREGGAFF. The CDR3 region has the DNA TGTGCCAGCAGTACACTTGACAGGGAAGGAGGAGCTTTCTTT.

Only a few counts were recorded for this clonotype. This chain joins TRBV20-1 and TRBJ1-1; D possibly corresponds to TRBD1 (5 bases). Per the germline V gene, CDR1 is DFQATT and CDR2 is SNEGSKA (reference sequence). The CDR3 covers 11 residues. V was pared by 5 bases and J by 7 bases, with 11 bases between. The CDR3 loop is CSAYRQFEAFF. DNA for the CDR3: TGCAGTGCTTACCGACAGTTTGAAGCTTTCTTT.

The rearrangement uses TRBV29-1 and TRBJ1-2; 7 bases are a match to TRBD1. CDR1 is SQVTM, CDR2 ANQGSEA, per germline. This CDR3 region has 12 residues. The ends lost 7 bases at V and 4 bases at J; junction bases unmatched: 6. Here the CDR3 reads CSGATGSYGYTF. CDR3 coding DNA: TGCAGCGGCGCGACAGGGAGCTATGGCTACACCTTC.

The rearrangement links TRBV7-3 to TRBJ2-1; TRBD2 matches 11 bases. This CDR3 has 15 amino acids. V dropped 3 bases and J dropped 8; count of bases not matched to a gene: 6. CDR1 and CDR2 from the germline V gene are SGHTA and FQGTGA. The CDR3 DNA is TGTGCCAGCAGCTTTGAGACTAGCGGGATCTATGAGCAGTTCTTC. It codes for CASSFETSGIYEQFF. Together with reference TRBV7-3 and TRBJ2-1, the CDR3 gives the full variable domain: GAGVSQTPSNKVTEKGKYVELRCDPISGHTALYWYRQSLGQGPEFLIYFQGTGAADDSGLPNDRFFAVRPEGSVSTLKIQRTERGDSAVYLCASSFETSGIYEQFFGPGTRLTVL.

In regard to this clonotype: The junction differs from germline at one of its ends, possibly a read error. The genes are TRBV10-3 and TRBJ1-3; possible D gene TRBD1, 6 bases. Germline V gives CDR1 ENHRY, CDR2 SYGVKD. The CDR3 is made up of 17 amino acids. CDR3 DNA sequence: TGTGCCATCAGTGAGGGACAGCCGGAGGCCTCCGGAAACGCCATATATTTT. Its translation: CAISEGQPEASGNAIYF.

In this sample, this clonotype turned up a few times. J is TRBJ2-1 and V is TRBV10-3, with 7 bases fitting TRBD2. V lost 10 bases and J lost 1; bases outside the gene matches: 10. The CDR3 sequence is 15 residues long. Germline CDR1 and CDR2: ENHRY and SYGVKD. CDR3 DNA sequence: TGTGCCACCAACGCGGGGGAGAGGTCCTACAATGAGCAGTTCTTC. Translation gives CATNAGERSYNEQFF.

The rearrangement uses TRBV28 and TRBJ2-7; TRBD2 might be the D (5 bases). CDR1 and CDR2 from the germline V gene are MDHEN and SYDVKM. Trimming took off 5 bases at V and 7 bases at J, with 18 bases between the two ends. CDR3 length equals 14 residues. CDR3 bases: TGTGCCAGCAGTCCTCCTAGCTCTCGGAGGGAGCAGTACTTC. The encoded protein is CASSPPSSRREQYF.